One sample yielded the 16 T cell receptor beta chains listed below, sequenced in a study of T-cell memory formation after mild COVID-19. TCRdb used MiXCR to reprocess the 5' RACE reads, holding one entry per CDR3 protein. Counted here are just under 50,000 distinct CDR3 sequences, roughly an eighth occurring once; the ten biggest clones make up more than 20%. Sequencing input: PBMCs or a T cell subset sorted from them (not recorded which). The receptors were gathered from a man between 18 and 29 years old who had mild COVID-19 (a few samples of this study predate the infection). Cell type and time point are not known.

This clonotype was detected a few times. V and J are TRBV20-1 and TRBJ1-6; a weak D match, TRBD1 (6 bases). The CDR3 is made up of 12 amino acids. The germline V and J ends were trimmed by 6 bases and 10 bases, with 13 bases remaining between them. Germline-derived CDR1 and CDR2 are DFQATT and SNEGSKA (reference sequence). The CDR3 spells CSADRVGSPLHF. The CDR3 DNA reads as TGCAGTGCGGACAGAGTAGGATCACCCCTCCACTTT.

CDR3 in amino acids: CASSGSGTGDEKLFF. The CDR3 bases are TGTGCCAGCAGCGGCTCCGGGACAGGGGATGAAAAACTGTTTTTT. The chain carries TRBV5-6 and TRBJ1-4; 10 nucleotides match TRBD1. Germline-derived CDR1 and CDR2 are SGHDT and YYEEEE. There are 15 residues in the CDR3. The V gene end was trimmed by 4 bases and the J gene end by 6 bases; junction bases not matched to a gene: 6.

This clonotype is termed medium-sized (0.01 to 0.1%). The chain has TRBV4-2 and TRBJ2-3; 12 bases are shared with TRBD2. The ends lost 1 base at V and 3 bases at J; junction bases unmatched: 2. The CDR3 totals 16 residues. Germline V gives CDR1 LGHNA, CDR2 YNFKEQ. Written as DNA, the CDR3 is TGTGCCAGCAGCCAAGCACTAGCGGGGGGTACAGATACGCAGTATTTT. Its translation: CASSQALAGGTDTQYF.

The chain uses TRBV12-3 or TRBV12-4 and TRBJ1-2, with no clear D. The V gene lost 6 bases and the J gene lost 7 bases, with 18 bases spanning the gap. This CDR3 is built from 14 residues. The CDR3 nucleotides read TGTGCCAGCAGCCACACCCGCCGCGTGAGTGGCTACACCTTC. Translating it yields CASSHTRRVSGYTF.

This clonotype turned up a few times. The V gene is TRBV20-1, the J gene TRBJ2-7; the match to TRBD2 covers 12 bases. The CDR3 covers 15 residues. Unmatched junction bases numbered 6, after V lost 1 base and J lost 5 bases. The germline CDR1 and CDR2 sequences are DFQATT and SNEGSKA (reference sequence). The CDR3 sequence: CSARVPLAGGNEQYV. As DNA, the CDR3 is TGCAGTGCTAGAGTACCACTAGCGGGGGGAAACGAGCAGTACGTC.

This clonotype was counted ten times or more. The rearrangement joins TRBV7-2 to TRBJ2-5; 11 bases are a match to TRBD2. The CDR3 spans 14 residues. The ends lost 3 bases at V and 5 bases at J; junction bases unmatched: 2. The V gene's germline CDR1 is SGHTA and CDR2 FQGNSA. The CDR3 sequence is CASSLTSGEETQYF. The CDR3 region has the DNA TGTGCCAGCAGCTTGACTAGCGGGGAGGAGACCCAGTACTTC. Based on the CDR3 plus reference TRBV7-2 and TRBJ2-5, the full variable domain is GAGVSQSPSNKVTEKGKDVELRCDPISGHTALYWYRQSLGQGLEFLIYFQGNSAPDKSGLPSDRFSAERTGGSVSTLTIQRTQQEDSAVYLCASSLTSGEETQYFGPGTRLLVL.

This clonotype was seen many times. The chain links TRBV7-2 to TRBJ1-5; the D is unclear. This CDR3 comprises 13 residues. Trimming left V 5 bases short and J 5 bases short, with 10 bases between. CDR1 SGHTA and CDR2 FQGNSA come from the germline V gene. Here the CDR3 reads CASSTRDYQPQHF. The DNA of the CDR3 is TGTGCCAGCAGCACCCGGGATTATCAGCCCCAGCATTTT. The full variable domain, with the rest looked up from reference TRBV7-2 and TRBJ1-5, is GAGVSQSPSNKVTEKGKDVELRCDPISGHTALYWYRQSLGQGLEFLIYFQGNSAPDKSGLPSDRFSAERTGGSVSTLTIQRTQQEDSAVYLCASSTRDYQPQHFGDGTRLSIL.

The rearrangement links TRBV12-3 or TRBV12-4 to TRBJ1-2; D uncertain. This CDR3 contains 11 residues. V was shortened by 3 bases and J by 7 bases, with 6 bases between the two germline ends. CDR3 sequence (DNA): TGTGCCAGCAGTTTGGGCGCTGGCTACACCTTC. Protein: CASSLGAGYTF.

This chain joins TRBV27 and TRBJ1-6; D not certain. The V and J ends lost 6 bases and 7 bases respectively, with 7 bases between them. Per the germline V gene, CDR1 is MNHEY and CDR2 is SMNVEV (reference sequence). The CDR3 is made up of 12 amino acids. CDR3 in DNA: TGTGCCAGCAGAACTGCAAATTCACCCCTCCACTTT. This sequence encodes CASRTANSPLHF.

This clonotype was observed a few times. The V and J genes are TRBV5-8 and TRBJ2-5, with D maybe TRBD2 (6 bases). In germline, CDR1 is SGHTS, CDR2 YDEGEE. The CDR3 runs to 14 residues. The V end lost 3 bases, the J end lost 5 bases, and 14 bases lay between the germline ends. Here the CDR3 reads CASSWRRGWETQYF. The CDR3 bases are TGTGCCAGCAGCTGGAGGAGGGGCTGGGAGACCCAGTACTTC. The whole variable domain, filled in from reference TRBV5-8 and TRBJ2-5, reads EAGVTQSPTHLIKTRGQQATLRCSPISGHTSVYWYQQALGLGLQFLLWYDEGEERNRGNFPPRFSGRQFPNYSSELNVNALELEDSALYLCASSWRRGWETQYFGPGTRLLVL.

J is TRBJ2-1 and V is TRBV20-1; 8 bases are a match to TRBD1. V gave up 6 bases and J gave up 4 bases; unmatched junction bases: 5. CDR3 length: 13 amino acids. Per the germline V gene, CDR1 is DFQATT and CDR2 is SNEGSKA (reference sequence). The CDR3 spells CSAGGTGYNEQFF. The DNA for the CDR3 is TGCAGTGCGGGCGGGACAGGATACAATGAGCAGTTCTTC.

This clonotype showed up just a few times. The chain joins TRBV7-9 to TRBJ1-2; 9 positions agree with TRBD1. CDR3 length: 15 amino acids. CDR1 SEHNR and CDR2 FQNEAQ come from the germline V gene (reference sequence). V shed 3 bases and J 6 bases; nucleotides not matched to a gene: 8. CDR3 nucleotides: TGTGCCAGCAGCTTCGACGGGACAGGGTGGGATGGCTACACCTTC. It encodes CASSFDGTGWDGYTF.

The rearrangement joins TRBV20-1 to TRBJ1-3; D gene uncertain. This CDR3 has 14 amino acids. Per the germline V gene, CDR1 is DFQATT and CDR2 is SNEGSKA (reference sequence). Trimming shortened V by 7 bases and J by 0 bases, and 13 bases separated the two germline ends. CDR3: CSVPTQSSGNTIYF. In DNA, the CDR3 is TGCAGTGTTCCAACGCAGAGCTCTGGAAACACCATATATTTT.

This sequence joins TRBV5-1 and TRBJ2-5, with a possible D match to TRBD1 (5 bases). Germline assignment: CDR1 SGHRS and CDR2 YFSETQ. Between the trimmed V and J ends, which lost 0 bases and 4 bases, there was a span of 13 bases. This CDR3 is 15 amino acids long. CDR3 DNA: TGCGCCAGCAGCTTGGGGGGCTCTGGTGGAGAGACCCAGTACTTC. The encoded protein is CASSLGGSGGETQYF.

In its sample, this clonotype was seen a few times. The chain employs TRBV9 and TRBJ1-1; no clear D. Germline values: CDR1 SGDLS, CDR2 YYNGEE. V was pared by 0 bases and J by 4 bases, with 13 bases between. This CDR3 is built from 15 residues. In DNA form, the CDR3 reads TGTGCCAGCAGCGTAGGCTTAGACACAGCCACTGAAGCTTTCTTT. Translating it yields CASSVGLDTATEAFF.

The CDR3 DNA sequence: TGCGCCAGCAGCCAAGATCTACAGGGGGAAAAACTGTTTTTT. It translates to CASSQDLQGEKLFF. The chain links TRBV4-3 to TRBJ1-4, with 7 bases lining up with TRBD1. V trimming: 0 bases; J trimming: 8 bases; junction bases outside the gene matches: 3. Germline lookup yields CDR1 LGHNA and CDR2 YSLEER. The length of the CDR3 is 14 residues.